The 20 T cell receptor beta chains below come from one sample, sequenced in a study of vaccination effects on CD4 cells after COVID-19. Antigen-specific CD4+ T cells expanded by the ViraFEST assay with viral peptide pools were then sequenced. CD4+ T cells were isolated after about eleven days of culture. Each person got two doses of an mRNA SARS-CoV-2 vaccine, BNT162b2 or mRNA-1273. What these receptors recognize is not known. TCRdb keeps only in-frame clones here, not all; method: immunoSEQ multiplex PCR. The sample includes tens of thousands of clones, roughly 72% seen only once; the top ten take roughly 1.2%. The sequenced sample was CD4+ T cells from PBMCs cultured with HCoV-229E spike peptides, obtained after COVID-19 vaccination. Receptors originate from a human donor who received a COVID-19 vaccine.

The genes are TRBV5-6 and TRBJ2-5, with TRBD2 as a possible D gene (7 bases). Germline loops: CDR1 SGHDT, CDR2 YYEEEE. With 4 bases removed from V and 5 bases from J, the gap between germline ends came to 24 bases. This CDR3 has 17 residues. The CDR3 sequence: CASSQYGGTPSRETQYF. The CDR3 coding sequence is TGTGCCAGCAGCCAATACGGGGGGACACCCTCAAGGGAGACCCAGTACTTC.

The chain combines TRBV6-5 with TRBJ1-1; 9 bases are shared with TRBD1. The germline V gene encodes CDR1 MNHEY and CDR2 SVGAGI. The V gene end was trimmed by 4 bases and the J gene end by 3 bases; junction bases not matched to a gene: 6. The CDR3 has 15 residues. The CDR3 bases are TGTGCCAGCAGTTTCGAATGGACAGGGGACACTGAAGCTTTCTTT. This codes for CASSFEWTGDTEAFF.

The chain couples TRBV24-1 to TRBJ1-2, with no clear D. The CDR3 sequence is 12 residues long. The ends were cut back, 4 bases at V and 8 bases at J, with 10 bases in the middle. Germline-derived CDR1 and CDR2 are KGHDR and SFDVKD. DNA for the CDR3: TGTGCCACCAGTGAGGCGGGGTGGGGCTACACCTTC. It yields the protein CATSEAGWGYTF.

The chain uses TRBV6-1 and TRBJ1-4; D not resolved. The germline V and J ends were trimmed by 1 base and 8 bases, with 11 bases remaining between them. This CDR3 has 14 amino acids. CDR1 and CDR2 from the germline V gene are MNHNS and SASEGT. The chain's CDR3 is CASSEDPGREKLFF. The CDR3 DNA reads TGTGCCAGCAGTGAAGATCCGGGCCGAGAAAAACTGTTTTTT.

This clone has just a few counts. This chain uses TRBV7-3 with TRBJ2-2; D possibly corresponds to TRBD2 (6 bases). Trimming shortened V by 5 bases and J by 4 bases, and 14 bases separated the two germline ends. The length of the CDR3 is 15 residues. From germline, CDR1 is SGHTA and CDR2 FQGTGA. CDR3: CASSGGRTPTGELFF. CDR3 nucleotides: TGTGCCAGCAGCGGGGGGAGGACGCCCACCGGGGAGCTGTTTTTT.

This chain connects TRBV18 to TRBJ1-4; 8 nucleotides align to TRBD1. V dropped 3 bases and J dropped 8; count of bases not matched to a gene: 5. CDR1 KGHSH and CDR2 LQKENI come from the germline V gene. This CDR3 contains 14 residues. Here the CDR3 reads CASSPDRVREKLFF. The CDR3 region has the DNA TGTGCCAGCTCACCGGACAGGGTTAGGGAAAAACTGTTTTTT.

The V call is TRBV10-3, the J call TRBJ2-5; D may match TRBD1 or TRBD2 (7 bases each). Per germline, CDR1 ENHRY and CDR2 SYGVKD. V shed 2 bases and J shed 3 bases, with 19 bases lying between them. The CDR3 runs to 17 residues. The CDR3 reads CAISEIVPTGREETQYF. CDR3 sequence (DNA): TGTGCCATCAGTGAGATCGTACCGACAGGGAGGGAAGAGACCCAGTACTTC.

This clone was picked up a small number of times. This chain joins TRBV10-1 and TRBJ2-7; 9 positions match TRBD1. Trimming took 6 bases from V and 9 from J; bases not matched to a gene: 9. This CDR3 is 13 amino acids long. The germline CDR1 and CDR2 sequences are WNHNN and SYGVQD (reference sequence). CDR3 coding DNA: TGCGCCAGCAGCAATCCGGGACAGGGAATGCAGTACGTC. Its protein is CASSNPGQGMQYV.

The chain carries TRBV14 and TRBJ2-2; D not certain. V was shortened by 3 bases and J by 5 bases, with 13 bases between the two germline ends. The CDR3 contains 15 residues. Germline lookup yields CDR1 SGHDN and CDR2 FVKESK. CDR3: CASSQSHLSTGELFF. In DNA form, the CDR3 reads TGTGCCAGCAGCCAGTCTCATCTGTCGACCGGGGAGCTGTTTTTT. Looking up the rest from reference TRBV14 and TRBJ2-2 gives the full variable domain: EAGVTQFPSHSVIEKGQTVTLRCDPISGHDNLYWYRRVMGKEIKFLLHFVKESKQDESGMPNNRFLAERTGGTYSTLKVQPAELEDSGVYFCASSQSHLSTGELFFGEGSRLTVL.

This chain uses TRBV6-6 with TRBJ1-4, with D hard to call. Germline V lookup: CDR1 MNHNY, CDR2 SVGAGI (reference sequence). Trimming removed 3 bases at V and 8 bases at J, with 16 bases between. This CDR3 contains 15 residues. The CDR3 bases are TGTGCCAGCAGTTATGGGAACAGCTTTGACGAAAAACTGTTTTTT. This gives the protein CASSYGNSFDEKLFF.

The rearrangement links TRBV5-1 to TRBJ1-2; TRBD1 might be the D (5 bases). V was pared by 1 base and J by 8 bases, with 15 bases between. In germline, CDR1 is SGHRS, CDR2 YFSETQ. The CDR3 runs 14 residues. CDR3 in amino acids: CASSLIGPGYGYTF. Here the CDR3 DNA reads TGCGCCAGCAGCTTGATTGGGCCAGGGTACGGCTACACCTTC.

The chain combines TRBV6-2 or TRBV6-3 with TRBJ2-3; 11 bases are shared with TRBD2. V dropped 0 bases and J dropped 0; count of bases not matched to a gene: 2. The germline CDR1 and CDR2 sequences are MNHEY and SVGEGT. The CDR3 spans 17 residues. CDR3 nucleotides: TGTGCCAGCAGTTACTCGAGACTAGCGGGGAGCACAGATACGCAGTATTTT. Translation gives CASSYSRLAGSTDTQYF.

The CDR3 bases are TGTGCCAGCAGCTTGTTGTATGGGGGGAGGACTGAAGCTTTCTTT. Translation: CASSLLYGGRTEAFF. The chain joins TRBV5-4 to TRBJ1-1, with a weak D call TRBD1 (5 bases). CDR1 is SGHNT and CDR2 is YYREEE in the germline V gene (reference sequence). The CDR3 covers 15 residues. Trimming shortened V by 1 base and J by 5 bases, and 15 bases separated the two germline ends.

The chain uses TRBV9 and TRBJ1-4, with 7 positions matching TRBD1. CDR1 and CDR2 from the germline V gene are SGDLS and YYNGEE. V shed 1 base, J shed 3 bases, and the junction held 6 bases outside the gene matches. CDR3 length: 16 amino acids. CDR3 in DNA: TGTGCCAGCAGCGTACTCGGGACAGCCTCTAATGAAAAACTGTTTTTT. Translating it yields CASSVLGTASNEKLFF.

CDR3 in amino acids: CASSHSRDRGQGEQFF. CDR3 sequence (DNA): TGTGCCAGCAGTCACTCCCGGGACAGGGGACAAGGTGAGCAGTTCTTC. The chain employs TRBV7-3 and TRBJ2-1; 10 positions match TRBD1. This CDR3 comprises 16 residues. V trimming: 6 bases; J trimming: 9 bases; junction bases outside the gene matches: 14. Per germline, CDR1 SGHTA and CDR2 FQGTGA.

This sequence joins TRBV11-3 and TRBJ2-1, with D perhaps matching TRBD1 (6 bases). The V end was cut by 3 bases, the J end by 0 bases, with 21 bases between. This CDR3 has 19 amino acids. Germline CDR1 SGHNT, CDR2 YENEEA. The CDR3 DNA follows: TGTGCCAGCAGCTTCTCAGACCCTCTACAGGGAAGCTCCTACAATGAGCAGTTCTTC. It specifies CASSFSDPLQGSSYNEQFF.

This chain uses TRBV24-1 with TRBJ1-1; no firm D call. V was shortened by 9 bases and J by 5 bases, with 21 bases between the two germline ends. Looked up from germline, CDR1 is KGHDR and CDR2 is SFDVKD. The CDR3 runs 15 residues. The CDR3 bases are TGTGCCACCCGGGGAGACGGTTCCCCGGGGACTGAAGCTTTCTTT. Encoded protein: CATRGDGSPGTEAFF.

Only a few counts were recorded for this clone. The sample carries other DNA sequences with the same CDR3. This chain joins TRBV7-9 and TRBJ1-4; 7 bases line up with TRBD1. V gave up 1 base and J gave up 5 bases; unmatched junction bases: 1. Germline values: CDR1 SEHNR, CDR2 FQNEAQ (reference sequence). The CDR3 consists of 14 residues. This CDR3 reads CASSLGQGNEKLFF. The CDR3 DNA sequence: TGTGCCAGCAGCTTAGGACAGGGAAATGAAAAACTGTTTTTT.

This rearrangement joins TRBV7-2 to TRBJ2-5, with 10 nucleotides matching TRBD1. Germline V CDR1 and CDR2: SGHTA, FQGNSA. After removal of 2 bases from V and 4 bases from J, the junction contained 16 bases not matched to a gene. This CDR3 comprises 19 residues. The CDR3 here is CASSLYLGQGKYLGETQYF. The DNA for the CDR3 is TGTGCCAGCAGCTTATATTTGGGACAGGGGAAGTATCTAGGAGAGACCCAGTACTTC.

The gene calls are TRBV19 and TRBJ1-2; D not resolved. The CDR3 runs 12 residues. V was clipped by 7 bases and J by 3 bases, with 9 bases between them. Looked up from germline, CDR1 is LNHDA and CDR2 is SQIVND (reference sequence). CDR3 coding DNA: TGTGCCAGTAAAGACGGTTACTATGGCTACACCTTC. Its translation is CASKDGYYGYTF.